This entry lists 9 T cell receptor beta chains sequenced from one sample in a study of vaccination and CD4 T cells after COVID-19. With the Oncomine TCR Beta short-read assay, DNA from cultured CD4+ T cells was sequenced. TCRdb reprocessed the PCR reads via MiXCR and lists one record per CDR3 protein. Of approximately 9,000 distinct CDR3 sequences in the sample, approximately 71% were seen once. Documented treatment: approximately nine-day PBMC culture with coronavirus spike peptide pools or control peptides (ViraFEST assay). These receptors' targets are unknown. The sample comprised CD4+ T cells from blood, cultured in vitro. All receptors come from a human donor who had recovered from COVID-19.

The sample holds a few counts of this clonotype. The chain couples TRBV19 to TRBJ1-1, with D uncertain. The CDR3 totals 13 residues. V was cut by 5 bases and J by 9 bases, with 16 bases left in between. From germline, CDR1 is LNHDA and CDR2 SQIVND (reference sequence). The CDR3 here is CASSFLDRAQAFF. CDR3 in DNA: TGTGCCAGTAGTTTCCTGGACCGGGCCCAAGCTTTCTTT. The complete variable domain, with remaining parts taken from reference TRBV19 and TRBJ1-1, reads DGGITQSPKYLFRKEGQNVTLSCEQNLNHDAMYWYRQDPGQGLRLIYYSQIVNDFQKGDIAEGYSVSREKKESFPLTVTSAQKNPTAFYLCASSFLDRAQAFFGQGTRLTVV.

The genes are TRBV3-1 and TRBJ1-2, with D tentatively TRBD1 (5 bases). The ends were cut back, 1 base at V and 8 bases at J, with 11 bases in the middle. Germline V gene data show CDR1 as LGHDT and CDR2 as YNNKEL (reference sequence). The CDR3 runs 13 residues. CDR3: CASSQGRARGYTF. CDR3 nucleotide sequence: TGTGCCAGCAGCCAAGGCAGGGCCAGGGGCTACACCTTC.

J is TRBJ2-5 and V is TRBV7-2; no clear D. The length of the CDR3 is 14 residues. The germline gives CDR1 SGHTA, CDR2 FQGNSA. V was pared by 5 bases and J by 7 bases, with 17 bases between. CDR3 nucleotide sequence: TGTGCCAGCAGCCCCGGCAGCGCCGAATGGACCCAGTACTTC. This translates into CASSPGSAEWTQYF.

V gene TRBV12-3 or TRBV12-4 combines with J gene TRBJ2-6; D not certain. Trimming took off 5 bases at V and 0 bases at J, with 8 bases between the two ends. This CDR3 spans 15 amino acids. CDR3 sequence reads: CASSLVLSGANVLTF. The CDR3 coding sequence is TGTGCCAGCAGTCTAGTGCTCTCTGGGGCCAACGTCCTGACTTTC.

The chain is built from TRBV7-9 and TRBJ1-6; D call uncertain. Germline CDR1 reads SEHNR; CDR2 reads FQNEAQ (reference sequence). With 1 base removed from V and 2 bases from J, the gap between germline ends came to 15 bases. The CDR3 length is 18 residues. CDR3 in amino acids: CASSLEPPYSPYNSPLHF. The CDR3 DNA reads TGTGCCAGCAGCTTAGAACCCCCCTACTCCCCCTATAATTCACCCCTCCACTTT.

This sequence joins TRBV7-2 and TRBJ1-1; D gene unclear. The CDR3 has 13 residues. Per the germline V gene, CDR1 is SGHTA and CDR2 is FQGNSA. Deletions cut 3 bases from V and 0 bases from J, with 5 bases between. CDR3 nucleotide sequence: TGTGCCAGCAGCTTTAAGATGAACACTGAAGCTTTCTTT. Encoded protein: CASSFKMNTEAFF.

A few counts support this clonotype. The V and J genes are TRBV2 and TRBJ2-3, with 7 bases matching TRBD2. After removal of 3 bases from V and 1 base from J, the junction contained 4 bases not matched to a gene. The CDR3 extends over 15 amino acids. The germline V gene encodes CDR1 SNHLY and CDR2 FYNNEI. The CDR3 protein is CASSDRAGGTDTQYF. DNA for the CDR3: TGTGCCAGCAGTGATAGGGCGGGGGGCACAGATACGCAGTATTTT.

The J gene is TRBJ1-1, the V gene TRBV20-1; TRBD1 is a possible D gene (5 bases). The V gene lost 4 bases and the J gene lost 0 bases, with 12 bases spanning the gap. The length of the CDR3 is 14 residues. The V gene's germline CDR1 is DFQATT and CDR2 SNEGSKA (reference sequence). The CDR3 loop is CSATGGQLNTEAFF. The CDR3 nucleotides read TGCAGTGCTACCGGTGGACAACTGAACACTGAAGCTTTCTTT.

The CDR3 reads CASSLSQGNEKLFF. CDR3 in DNA: TGTGCCAGCAGCTTATCGCAGGGTAATGAAAAACTGTTTTTT. V gene TRBV7-7 combines with J gene TRBJ1-4; tentatively, D is TRBD1 (5 bases). The CDR3 has 14 residues. Germline-derived CDR1 and CDR2 are SSHAT and FNYEAQ (reference sequence). Trimming stripped 2 bases from V and 4 bases from J, with 8 bases between.